This TCR beta chain stems from a study of regulatory T cells in long-lasting Graves disease. Described time point: newly diagnosed GD, antithyroid drugs for less than 3 months. Scientists built the TCR library using RNA that was extracted from PBMCs. The patient group derived from an endocrinology department in Xi'an, China. Building the TCR beta libraries relied on iRepertoire HTBI primers, and CDR3 regions underwent Arm-PCR. TCRdb ran MiXCR on the multiplex PCR reads and lists one entry per CDR3 protein. The sample has more than 450,000 distinct CDR3 sequences, around 12% seen once. This clonotype was detected many times. The data also belong to a second study, concerning T cells in Graves' hyperthyroidism and ophthalmopathy. That study reports: Pregnant or lactating patients were excluded, as were those with uncontrolled infection or other autoimmune disease. Expanded thyroid clonotypes (above 0.001) were mostly also found in blood.

This receptor was identified in a woman aged 25 to 39 with Graves disease. Sequenced here: peripheral blood mononuclear cells (PBMCs), sampled at new diagnosis, from a patient treated with antithyroid drugs.

The CDR3 loop reads CASSPYLSTANGYTF. As DNA, the CDR3 is TGTGCCAGCAGCCCATACCTCTCGACAGCAAATGGCTACACCTTC. This chain uses TRBV7-2 with TRBJ1-2, with a tentative D call TRBD1 (5 bases). The CDR3 extends over 15 amino acids. Germline assignment: CDR1 SGHTA and CDR2 FQGNSA. V dropped 5 bases and J dropped 6 bases, with 19 bases sitting between them.